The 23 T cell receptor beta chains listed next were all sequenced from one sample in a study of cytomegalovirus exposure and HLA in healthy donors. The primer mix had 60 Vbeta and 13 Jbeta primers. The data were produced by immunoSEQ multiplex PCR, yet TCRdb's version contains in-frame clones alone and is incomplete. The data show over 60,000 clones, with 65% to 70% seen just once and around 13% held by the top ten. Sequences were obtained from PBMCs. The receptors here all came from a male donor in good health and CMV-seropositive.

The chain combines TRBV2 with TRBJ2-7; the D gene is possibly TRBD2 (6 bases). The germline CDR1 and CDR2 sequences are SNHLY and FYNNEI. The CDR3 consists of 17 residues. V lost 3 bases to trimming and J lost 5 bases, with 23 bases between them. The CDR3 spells CASSDEPGRGKGDEQYF. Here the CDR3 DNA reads TGTGCCAGCAGTGACGAACCGGGACGGGGGAAAGGGGACGAGCAGTACTTC.

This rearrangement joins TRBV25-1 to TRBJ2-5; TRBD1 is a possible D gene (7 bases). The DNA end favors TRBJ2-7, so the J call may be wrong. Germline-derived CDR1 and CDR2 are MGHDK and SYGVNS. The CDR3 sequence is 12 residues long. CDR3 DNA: TGTGCCAGCAGGAGACAGGGAGGCGAGCAGTACTTC. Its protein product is CASRRQGGEQYF.

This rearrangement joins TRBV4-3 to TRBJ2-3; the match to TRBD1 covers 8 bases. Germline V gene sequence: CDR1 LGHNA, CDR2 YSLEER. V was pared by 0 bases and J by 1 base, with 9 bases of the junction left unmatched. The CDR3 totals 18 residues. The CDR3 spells CASSQDKVAGGGTDTQYF. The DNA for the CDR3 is TGCGCCAGCAGCCAAGATAAGGTGGCAGGGGGCGGCACAGATACGCAGTATTTT.

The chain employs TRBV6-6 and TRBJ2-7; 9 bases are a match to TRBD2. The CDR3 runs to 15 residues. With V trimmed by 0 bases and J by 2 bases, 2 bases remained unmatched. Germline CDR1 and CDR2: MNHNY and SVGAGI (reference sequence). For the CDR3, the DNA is TGTGCCAGCAGTTACTCTAGCGGGAGCCCCTACGAGCAGTACTTC. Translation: CASSYSSGSPYEQYF.

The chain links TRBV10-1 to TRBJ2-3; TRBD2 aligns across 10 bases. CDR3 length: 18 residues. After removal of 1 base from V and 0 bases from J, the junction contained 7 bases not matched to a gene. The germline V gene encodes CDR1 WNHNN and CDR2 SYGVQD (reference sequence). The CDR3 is CASSEYGLAETSTDTQYF. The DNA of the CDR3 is TGCGCCAGCAGTGAGTACGGACTAGCGGAGACTAGCACAGATACGCAGTATTTT.

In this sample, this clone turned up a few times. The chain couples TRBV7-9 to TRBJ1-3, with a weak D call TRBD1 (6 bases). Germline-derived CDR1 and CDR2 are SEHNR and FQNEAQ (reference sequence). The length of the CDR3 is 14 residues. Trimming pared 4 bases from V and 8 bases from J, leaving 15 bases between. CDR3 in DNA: TGTGCCAGCAGCTCCTATAGGGGGGGTGACACCATATATTTT. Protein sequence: CASSSYRGGDTIYF.

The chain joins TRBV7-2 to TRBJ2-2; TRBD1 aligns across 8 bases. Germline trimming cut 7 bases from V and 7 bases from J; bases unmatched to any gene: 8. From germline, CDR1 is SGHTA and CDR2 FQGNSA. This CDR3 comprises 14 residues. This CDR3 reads CASIRTGGFGELFF. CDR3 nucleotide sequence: TGTGCCAGCATCAGAACAGGGGGTTTCGGGGAGCTGTTTTTT. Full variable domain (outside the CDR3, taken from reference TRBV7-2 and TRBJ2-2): GAGVSQSPSNKVTEKGKDVELRCDPISGHTALYWYRQSLGQGLEFLIYFQGNSAPDKSGLPSDRFSAERTGGSVSTLTIQRTQQEDSAVYLCASIRTGGFGELFFGEGSRLTVL.

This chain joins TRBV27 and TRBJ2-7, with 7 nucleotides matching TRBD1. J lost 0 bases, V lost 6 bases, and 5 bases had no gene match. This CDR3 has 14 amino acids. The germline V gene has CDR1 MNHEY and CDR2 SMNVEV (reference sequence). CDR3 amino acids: CASRGQAISYEQYF. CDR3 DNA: TGTGCCAGCAGAGGACAGGCGATCTCCTACGAGCAGTACTTC.

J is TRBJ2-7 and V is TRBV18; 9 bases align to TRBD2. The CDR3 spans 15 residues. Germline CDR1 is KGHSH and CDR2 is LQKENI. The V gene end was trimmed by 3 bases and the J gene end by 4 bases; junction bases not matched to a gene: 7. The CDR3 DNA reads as TGTGCCAGCTCACCGACTAGCGGATCGAAATACGAGCAGTACTTC. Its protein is CASSPTSGSKYEQYF.

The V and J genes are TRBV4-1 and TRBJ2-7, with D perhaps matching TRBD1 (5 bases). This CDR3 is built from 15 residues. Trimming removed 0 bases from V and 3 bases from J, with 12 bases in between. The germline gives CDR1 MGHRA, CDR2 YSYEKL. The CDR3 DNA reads TGCGCCAGCAGCCAAGAAGGGGTAGAGATCTACGAGCAGTACTTC. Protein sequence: CASSQEGVEIYEQYF.

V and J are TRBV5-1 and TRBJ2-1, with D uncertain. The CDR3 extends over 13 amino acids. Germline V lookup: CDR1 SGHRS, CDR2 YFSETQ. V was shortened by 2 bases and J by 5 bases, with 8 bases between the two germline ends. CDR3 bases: TGCGCCAGCAGCTTTGTCCCGGACAATGAGCAGTTCTTC. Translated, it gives CASSFVPDNEQFF. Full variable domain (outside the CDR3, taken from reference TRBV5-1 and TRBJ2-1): KAGVTQTPRYLIKTRGQQVTLSCSPISGHRSVSWYQQTPGQGLQFLFEYFSETQRNKGNFPGRFSGRQFSNSRSEMNVSTLELGDSALYLCASSFVPDNEQFFGPGTRLTVL.

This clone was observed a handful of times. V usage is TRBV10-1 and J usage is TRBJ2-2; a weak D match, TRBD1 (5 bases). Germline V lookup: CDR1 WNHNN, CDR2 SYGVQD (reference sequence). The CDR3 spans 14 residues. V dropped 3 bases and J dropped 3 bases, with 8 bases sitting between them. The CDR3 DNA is TGCGCCAGCAGTGACCAGGGCTACACCGGGGAGCTGTTTTTT. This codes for CASSDQGYTGELFF.

The CDR3 DNA sequence: TGTGCCATCAGCTCTAGCGCCGAGGAGCAGTACTTC. Translating gives CAISSSAEEQYF. The chain carries TRBV10-3 and TRBJ2-7; D may be TRBD2 (6 bases). The CDR3 extends over 12 amino acids. Trimming stripped 6 bases from V and 7 bases from J, with 13 bases between. Looked up from germline, CDR1 is ENHRY and CDR2 is SYGVKD.

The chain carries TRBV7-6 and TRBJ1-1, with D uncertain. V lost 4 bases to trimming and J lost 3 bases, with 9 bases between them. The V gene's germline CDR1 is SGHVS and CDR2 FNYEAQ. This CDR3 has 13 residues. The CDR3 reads CASSSTPYTEAFF. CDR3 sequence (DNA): TGTGCCAGCAGCTCAACACCTTACACTGAAGCTTTCTTT.

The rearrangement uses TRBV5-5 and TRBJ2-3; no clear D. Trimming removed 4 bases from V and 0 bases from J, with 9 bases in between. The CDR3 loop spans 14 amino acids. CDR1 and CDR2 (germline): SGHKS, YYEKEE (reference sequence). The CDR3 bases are TGTGCCAGCAGCCCATTGGCTAGCACAGATACGCAGTATTTT. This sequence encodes CASSPLASTDTQYF.

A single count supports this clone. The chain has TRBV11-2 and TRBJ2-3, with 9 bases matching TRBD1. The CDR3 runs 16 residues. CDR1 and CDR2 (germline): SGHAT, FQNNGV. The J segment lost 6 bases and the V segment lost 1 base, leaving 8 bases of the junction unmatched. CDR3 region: CASSLASTGGSDTQYF. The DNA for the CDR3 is TGTGCCAGCAGCTTAGCCTCCACAGGGGGCTCGGATACGCAGTATTTT.

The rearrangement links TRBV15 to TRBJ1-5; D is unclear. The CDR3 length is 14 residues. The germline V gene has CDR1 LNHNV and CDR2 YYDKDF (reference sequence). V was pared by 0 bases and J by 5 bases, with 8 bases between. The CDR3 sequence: CATSREAVYQPQHF. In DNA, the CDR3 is TGTGCCACCAGCAGAGAGGCAGTTTATCAGCCCCAGCATTTT. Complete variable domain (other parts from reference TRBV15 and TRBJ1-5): DAMVIQNPRYQVTQFGKPVTLSCSQTLNHNVMYWYQQKSSQAPKLLFHYYDKDFNNEADTPDNFQSRRPNTSFCFLDIRSPGLGDTAMYLCATSREAVYQPQHFGDGTRLSIL.

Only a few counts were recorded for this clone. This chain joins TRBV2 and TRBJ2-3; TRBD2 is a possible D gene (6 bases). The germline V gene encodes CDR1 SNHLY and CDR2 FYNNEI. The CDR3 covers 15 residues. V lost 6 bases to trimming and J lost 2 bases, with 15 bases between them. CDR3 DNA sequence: TGTGCCAGCAGGAGGACTAACGCGCTCACAGATACGCAGTATTTT. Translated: CASRRTNALTDTQYF. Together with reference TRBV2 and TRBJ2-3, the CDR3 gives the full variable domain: EPEVTQTPSHQVTQMGQEVILRCVPISNHLYFYWYRQILGQKVEFLVSFYNNEISEKSEIFDDQFSVERPDGSNFTLKIRSTKLEDSAMYFCASRRTNALTDTQYFGPGTRLTVL.

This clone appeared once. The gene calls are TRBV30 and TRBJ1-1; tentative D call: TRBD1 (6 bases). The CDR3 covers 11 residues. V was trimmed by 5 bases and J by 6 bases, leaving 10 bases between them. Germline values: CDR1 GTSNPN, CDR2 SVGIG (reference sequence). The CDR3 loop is CAWGRTAEAFF. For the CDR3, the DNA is TGTGCCTGGGGAAGGACAGCTGAAGCTTTCTTT. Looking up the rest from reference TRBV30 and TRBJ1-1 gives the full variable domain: SQTIHQWPATLVQPVGSPLSLECTVEGTSNPNLYWYRQAAGRGLQLLFYSVGIGQISSEVPQNLSASRPQDRQFILSSKKLLLSDSGFYLCAWGRTAEAFFGQGTRLTVV.

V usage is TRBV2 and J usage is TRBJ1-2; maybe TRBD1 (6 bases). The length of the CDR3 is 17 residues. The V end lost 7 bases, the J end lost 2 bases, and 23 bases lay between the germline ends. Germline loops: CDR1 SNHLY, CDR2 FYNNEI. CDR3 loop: CASTHSPAGQPNYGYTF. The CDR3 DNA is TGTGCCAGCACCCACTCCCCGGCAGGACAGCCCAACTATGGCTACACCTTC.

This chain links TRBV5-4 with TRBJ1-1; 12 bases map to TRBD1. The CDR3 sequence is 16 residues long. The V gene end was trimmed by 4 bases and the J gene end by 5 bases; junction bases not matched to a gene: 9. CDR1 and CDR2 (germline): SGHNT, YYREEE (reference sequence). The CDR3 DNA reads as TGTGCCAGCAGCCAGGGGACAGGGGGCGTGAGGACTGAAGCTTTCTTT. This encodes CASSQGTGGVRTEAFF.

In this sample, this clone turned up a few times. The CDR3 here is CASSTGQLYEQYF. The CDR3 nucleotides are TGCGCCAGCAGCACCGGACAGTTATACGAGCAGTACTTC. The chain carries TRBV5-1 and TRBJ2-7, with a possible D match to TRBD1 (6 bases). V gave up 4 bases and J gave up 4 bases, with 12 bases separating them. CDR1 is SGHRS and CDR2 is YFSETQ in the germline V gene. The CDR3 covers 13 residues.

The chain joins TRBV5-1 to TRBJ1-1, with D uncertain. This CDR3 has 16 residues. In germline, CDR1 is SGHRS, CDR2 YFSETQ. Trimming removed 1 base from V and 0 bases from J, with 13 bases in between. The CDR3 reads CASSLLIPGMNTEAFF. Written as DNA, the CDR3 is TGCGCCAGCAGCTTGCTTATTCCGGGGATGAACACTGAAGCTTTCTTT.